This passage covers 22 T cell receptor beta chains from one sample sequenced in a study of regulatory T cells in long-lasting Graves disease. Libraries of TCR beta came from iRepertoire HTBI primers plus Arm-PCR of CDR3 regions. TCRdb independently ran MiXCR on the multiplex PCR reads; one entry per CDR3 protein. The sample carries hundreds of thousands of distinct CDR3 sequences, under 25% recorded once. Noted time point: persistent/refractory GD, antithyroid drugs over 5 years with positive TRAb. RNA from PBMCs was the source of the TCR library. Sequencing used peripheral blood mononuclear cells (PBMCs), obtained when the disease was refractory, from a patient treated with antithyroid drugs. These receptors all come from a female donor with Graves disease.

This clonotype was seen ten or more times. Here the CDR3 DNA reads TGTGCCAGCAGCCCAGGGGGGGACATTCAGTACTTC. It yields the protein CASSPGGDIQYF. This sequence joins TRBV12-3 or TRBV12-4 and TRBJ2-4; D tentatively fits TRBD1 or TRBD2 (7 bases each). Trimming pared 6 bases from V and 8 bases from J, leaving 11 bases between. The CDR3 is 12 residues long.

The chain links TRBV11-2 to TRBJ2-7, with 10 bases matching TRBD1. Germline CDR1 reads SGHAT; CDR2 reads FQNNGV. The CDR3 totals 15 residues. Germline trimming cut 5 bases from V and 2 bases from J; bases unmatched to any gene: 6. Here the CDR3 reads CASSDGTGVPYEQYF. In DNA, the CDR3 is TGTGCCAGCAGCGACGGGACAGGGGTCCCCTACGAGCAGTACTTC.

This clonotype was counted many times. The rearrangement uses TRBV28 and TRBJ1-1; D unresolved. The V end was cut by 2 bases, the J end by 1 base, with 8 bases between. Germline CDR1 reads MDHEN; CDR2 reads SYDVKM. The CDR3 is 14 residues long. Here the CDR3 reads CASSLRAENTEAFF. CDR3 DNA: TGTGCCAGCAGTTTAAGGGCAGAGAACACTGAAGCTTTCTTT.

This clonotype was observed at least ten times. V and J are TRBV27 and TRBJ2-7, with D maybe TRBD1 (6 bases). Germline V lookup: CDR1 MNHEY, CDR2 SMNVEV (reference sequence). V was shortened by 6 bases and J by 3 bases, with 12 bases between the two germline ends. The CDR3 extends over 13 amino acids. The CDR3 loop is CASSRRDNYEQYF. CDR3 coding DNA: TGTGCCAGCAGCCGACGGGACAACTACGAGCAGTACTTC.

On this clonotype itself: One base away lies a much larger clone, so this may be a sequencing read error. The J gene is TRBJ1-2, the V gene TRBV6-2 or TRBV6-3, with TRBD1 matching over 12 bases. CDR1 is MNHEY, CDR2 SVGEGT, per germline. The CDR3 totals 14 residues. The CDR3, as DNA: TGTGCCAGCAGGCCCGGGACAGGGGGCTTAGGCTACGCCTTC. Translation: CASRPGTGGLGYAF.

The sample holds many counts of this clonotype. The chain carries TRBV12-3 or TRBV12-4 and TRBJ2-4; D may be TRBD1 or TRBD2 (5 bases each). CDR3 length: 15 residues. V shed 6 bases and J shed 7 bases, with 19 bases lying between them. CDR3 bases: TGTGCCAGCAGCTCCCACTTGCAGGGACGGAACATTCAGTACTTC. It is translated as CASSSHLQGRNIQYF.

This chain uses TRBV30 with TRBJ1-2; possible D gene TRBD1, 5 bases. This CDR3 is 14 amino acids long. Between the trimmed V and J ends, which lost 3 bases and 0 bases, there was a span of 11 bases. CDR1 GTSNPN and CDR2 SVGIG come from the germline V gene (reference sequence). This CDR3 reads CAWSGRGANYGYTF. DNA for the CDR3: TGTGCCTGGAGCGGCCGGGGGGCTAACTATGGCTACACCTTC.

This clonotype was detected only a few times. This chain joins TRBV20-1 and TRBJ1-4, with D hard to call. V lost 3 bases and J 14 bases, leaving 13 bases between the germline ends. The CDR3 loop spans 11 amino acids. Germline V gives CDR1 DFQATT, CDR2 SNEGSKA (reference sequence). The CDR3 sequence: CSASAGGLLFF. CDR3 DNA sequence: TGCAGTGCTAGCGCCGGCGGTTTGCTGTTTTTT.

This clonotype was counted ten times or more. The chain employs TRBV19 and TRBJ1-2, with a possible D match to TRBD1 (5 bases). This CDR3 has 13 residues. V lost 9 bases to trimming and J lost 4 bases, with 15 bases between them. Germline V lookup: CDR1 LNHDA, CDR2 SQIVND (reference sequence). CDR3 loop: CASSPDGTYGYTF. CDR3 DNA: TGTGCCAGCAGCCCCGACGGGACCTATGGCTACACCTTC. Combining the CDR3 with reference TRBV19 and TRBJ1-2 gives the whole variable domain DGGITQSPKYLFRKEGQNVTLSCEQNLNHDAMYWYRQDPGQGLRLIYYSQIVNDFQKGDIAEGYSVSREKKESFPLTVTSAQKNPTAFYLCASSPDGTYGYTFGSGTRLTVV.

This clonotype was observed many times. The chain combines TRBV28 with TRBJ2-7, with D unresolved. V lost 6 bases, J lost 1 base, and 16 bases lay in between. This CDR3 is built from 15 residues. CDR1 and CDR2 from the germline V gene are MDHEN and SYDVKM. As DNA, the CDR3 is TGTGCCAGCAGACCCAGTCGGGTAATTTCCTACGAGCAGTACTTC. Translating gives CASRPSRVISYEQYF.

This clonotype was seen ten or more times. The chain couples TRBV20-1 to TRBJ2-5, with 8 positions matching TRBD2. The CDR3 length is 13 residues. Germline CDR1 is DFQATT and CDR2 is SNEGSKA (reference sequence). V was pared by 6 bases and J by 2 bases, with 5 bases of the junction left unmatched. CDR3 DNA: TGCAGTGCGGGAATAGCGGGACAAGAGACCCAGTACTTC. This sequence encodes CSAGIAGQETQYF.

This clonotype has ten or more counts. The rearrangement uses TRBV3-1 and TRBJ1-1; unclear D gene. In germline, CDR1 is LGHDT, CDR2 YNNKEL (reference sequence). This CDR3 spans 13 amino acids. The V and J ends lost 1 base and 8 bases respectively, with 11 bases between them. CDR3 nucleotides: TGTGCCAGCAGCCAAGCCTCGGCAGGAGAAGCTTTCTTT. It translates to CASSQASAGEAFF.

V usage is TRBV12-3 or TRBV12-4 and J usage is TRBJ2-3; no reliable D call. CDR3 length: 12 amino acids. The V end lost 7 bases, the J end lost 6 bases, and 11 bases lay between the germline ends. The CDR3 bases are TGTGCCAGCACCGTCAGTAGGGATACGCAGTATTTT. Protein: CASTVSRDTQYF.

Only a few counts were recorded for this clonotype. The junction differs from germline at one of its ends, possibly a read error. This chain joins TRBV7-3 and TRBJ2-2; 7 bases line up with TRBD1. The germline V gene encodes CDR1 SGHTA and CDR2 FQGTGA. The CDR3 spans 15 residues. CDR3 residues: CANSSDRQNTGELFF. As DNA, the CDR3 is TGTGCCAACAGCTCGGACAGGCAAAACACCGGGGAGCTGTTTTTT.

Many counts were recorded for this clonotype. This chain uses TRBV12-3 or TRBV12-4 with TRBJ1-2; possibly TRBD1 for D (6 bases). This CDR3 is 15 amino acids long. The V end lost 5 bases, the J end lost 2 bases, and 15 bases lay between the germline ends. This chain's CDR3 is CASSPGQLLNYGYTF. The DNA of the CDR3 is TGTGCCAGCAGTCCCGGACAGCTTTTAAACTATGGCTACACCTTC.

This clonotype was counted ten times or more. CDR3 DNA sequence: TGTGCCAGCAGCGTAGGCACAGCCTCTGAAAAACTGTTTTTT. This gives the protein CASSVGTASEKLFF. This chain connects TRBV9 to TRBJ1-4; no clear D. Germline V gene data show CDR1 as SGDLS and CDR2 as YYNGEE. The CDR3 runs to 14 residues. Trimming took off 0 bases at V and 7 bases at J, with 10 bases between the two ends.

The chain is built from TRBV11-3 and TRBJ1-4; 8 positions agree with TRBD1. V trimming: 5 bases; J trimming: 8 bases; junction bases outside the gene matches: 22. Germline V gene sequence: CDR1 SGHNT, CDR2 YENEEA. CDR3 size: 19 residues. DNA for the CDR3: TGTGCCAGCAGCCAGGGTCGGGCAGGGGGCTATCGATTCGGCGAAAAACTGTTTTTT. It encodes CASSQGRAGGYRFGEKLFF.

This clonotype was detected a few times. At one boundary the junction diverges from the germline segment, which might be a read error. The chain is built from TRBV7-2 and TRBJ1-2; D is perhaps TRBD1 (5 bases). The CDR3 is 17 amino acids. CDR1 is SGHTA and CDR2 is FQGNSA in the germline V gene. The CDR3 spells CASNLEGPHSSNYGYTF. The CDR3 bases are TGTGCCAGCAACTTAGAGGGGCCTCACTCTTCTAACTATGGCTACACCTTC.

This clonotype was seen many times. The chain links TRBV27 to TRBJ2-7; 10 bases match TRBD2. This CDR3 is 14 amino acids long. V shed 6 bases, J shed 4 bases, and the junction held 6 bases outside the gene matches. Germline V gives CDR1 MNHEY, CDR2 SMNVEV (reference sequence). The CDR3 nucleotides read TGTGCCAGCAGCCTTAGGACTAGCGGATACGAGCAGTACTTC. Translating it yields CASSLRTSGYEQYF.

This clonotype occurred a few times. The J gene is TRBJ1-1, the V gene TRBV5-1; 9 nucleotides align to TRBD1. J lost 0 bases, V lost 4 bases, and 4 bases had no gene match. This CDR3 has 15 amino acids. Germline values: CDR1 SGHRS, CDR2 YFSETQ. CDR3: CASSHGDRVNTEAFF. The DNA for the CDR3 is TGCGCCAGCAGCCACGGGGACAGGGTGAACACTGAAGCTTTCTTT.

V gene TRBV19 combines with J gene TRBJ2-7, with 10 bases matching TRBD2. CDR3 length: 15 residues. CDR1 is LNHDA and CDR2 is SQIVND in the germline V gene (reference sequence). The V and J ends lost 5 bases and 2 bases, in that order; junction bases with no gene match: 6. This CDR3 reads CASSLTSGQTYEQYF. CDR3 in DNA: TGTGCCAGTAGTCTGACTAGCGGGCAGACCTACGAGCAGTACTTC.

This sequence joins TRBV15 and TRBJ2-5; D uncertain. Trimming took 0 bases from V and 6 from J, leaving 8 bases between them. Per the germline V gene, CDR1 is LNHNV and CDR2 is YYDKDF (reference sequence). The CDR3 extends over 13 amino acids. Here the CDR3 reads CATSRDRLQTQYF. The CDR3 DNA reads as TGTGCCACCAGCAGAGATCGGCTTCAGACCCAGTACTTC. The full variable domain, its missing parts supplied by reference TRBV15 and TRBJ2-5, is DAMVIQNPRYQVTQFGKPVTLSCSQTLNHNVMYWYQQKSSQAPKLLFHYYDKDFNNEADTPDNFQSRRPNTSFCFLDIRSPGLGDTAMYLCATSRDRLQTQYFGPGTRLLVL.